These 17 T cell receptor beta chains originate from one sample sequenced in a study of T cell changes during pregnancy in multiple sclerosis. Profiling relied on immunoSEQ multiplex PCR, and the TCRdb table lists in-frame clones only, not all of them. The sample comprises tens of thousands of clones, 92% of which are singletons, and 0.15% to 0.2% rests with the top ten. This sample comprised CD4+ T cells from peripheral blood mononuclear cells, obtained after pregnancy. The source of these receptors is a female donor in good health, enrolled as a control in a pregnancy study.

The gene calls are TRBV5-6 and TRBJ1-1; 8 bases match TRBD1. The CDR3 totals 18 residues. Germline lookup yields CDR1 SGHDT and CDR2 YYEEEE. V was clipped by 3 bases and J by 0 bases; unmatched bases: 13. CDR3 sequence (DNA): TGTGCCAGCAGCTCCTTCCGGACAGGGTGGTTCCTGAACACTGAAGCTTTCTTT. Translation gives CASSSFRTGWFLNTEAFF.

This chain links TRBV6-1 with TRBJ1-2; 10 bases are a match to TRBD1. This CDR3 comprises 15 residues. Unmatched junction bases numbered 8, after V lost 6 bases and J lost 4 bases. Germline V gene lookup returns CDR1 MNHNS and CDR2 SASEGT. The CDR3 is CASRPLGQGGYGYTF. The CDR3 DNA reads TGTGCCAGCAGACCCCTCGGACAGGGGGGCTATGGCTACACCTTC.

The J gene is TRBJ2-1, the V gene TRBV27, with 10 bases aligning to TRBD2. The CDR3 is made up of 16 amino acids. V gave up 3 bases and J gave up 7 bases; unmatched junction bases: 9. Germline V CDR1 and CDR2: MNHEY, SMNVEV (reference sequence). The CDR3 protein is CASSFALAGGRNEQFF. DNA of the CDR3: TGTGCCAGCAGTTTTGCCTTAGCGGGGGGTAGGAATGAGCAGTTCTTC.

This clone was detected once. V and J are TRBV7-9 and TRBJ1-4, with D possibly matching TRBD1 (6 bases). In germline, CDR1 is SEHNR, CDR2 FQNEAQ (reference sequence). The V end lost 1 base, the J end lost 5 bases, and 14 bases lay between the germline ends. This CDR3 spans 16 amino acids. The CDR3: CASSLEGGRFNEKLFF. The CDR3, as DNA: TGTGCCAGCAGCTTAGAAGGGGGAAGGTTCAATGAAAAACTGTTTTTT.

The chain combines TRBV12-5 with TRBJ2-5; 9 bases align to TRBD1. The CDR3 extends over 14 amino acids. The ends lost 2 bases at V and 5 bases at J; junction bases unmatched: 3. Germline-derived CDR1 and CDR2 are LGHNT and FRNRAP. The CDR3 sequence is CASGLSGTGETQYF. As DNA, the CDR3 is TGTGCTAGTGGTTTGTCTGGGACAGGGGAGACCCAGTACTTC.

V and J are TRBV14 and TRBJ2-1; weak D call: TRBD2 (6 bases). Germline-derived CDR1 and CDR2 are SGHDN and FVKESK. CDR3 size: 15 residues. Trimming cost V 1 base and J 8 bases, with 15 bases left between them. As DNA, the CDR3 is TGTGCCAGCAGCCAAGTAGGTCGGGGGTCGGATGAGCAGTTCTTC. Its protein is CASSQVGRGSDEQFF.

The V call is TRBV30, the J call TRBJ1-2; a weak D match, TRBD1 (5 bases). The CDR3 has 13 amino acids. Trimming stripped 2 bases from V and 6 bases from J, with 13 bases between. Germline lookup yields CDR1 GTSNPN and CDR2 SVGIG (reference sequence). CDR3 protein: CAWSPQGTDGYTF. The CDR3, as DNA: TGTGCCTGGAGTCCTCAGGGAACGGATGGCTACACCTTC.

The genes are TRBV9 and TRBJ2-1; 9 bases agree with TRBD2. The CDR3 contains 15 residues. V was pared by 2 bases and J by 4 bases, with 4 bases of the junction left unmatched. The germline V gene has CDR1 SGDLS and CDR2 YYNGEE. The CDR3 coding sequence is TGTGCCAGCAGCGTTTCAGCGGGGGGTTACAATGAGCAGTTCTTC. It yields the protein CASSVSAGGYNEQFF.

The CDR3 reads CASSRTGSSGNTIYF. CDR3 DNA sequence: TGTGCCAGCAGCCGTACAGGGAGCTCTGGAAACACCATATATTTT. This chain connects TRBV5-5 to TRBJ1-3; D is perhaps TRBD1 (6 bases). Per the germline V gene, CDR1 is SGHKS and CDR2 is YYEKEE (reference sequence). CDR3 length: 15 amino acids. Trimming pared 4 bases from V and 0 bases from J, leaving 11 bases between. Full variable domain (rest looked up from reference TRBV5-5 and TRBJ1-3): DAGVTQSPTHLIKTRGQQVTLRCSPISGHKSVSWYQQVLGQGPQFIFQYYEKEERGRGNFPDRFSARQFPNYSSELNVNALLLGDSALYLCASSRTGSSGNTIYFGEGSWLTVV.

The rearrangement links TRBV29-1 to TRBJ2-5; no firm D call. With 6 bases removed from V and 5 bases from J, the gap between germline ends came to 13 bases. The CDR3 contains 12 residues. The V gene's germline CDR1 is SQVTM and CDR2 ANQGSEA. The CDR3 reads CSVRITPETQYF. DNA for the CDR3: TGCAGCGTCAGGATCACGCCGGAGACCCAGTACTTC.

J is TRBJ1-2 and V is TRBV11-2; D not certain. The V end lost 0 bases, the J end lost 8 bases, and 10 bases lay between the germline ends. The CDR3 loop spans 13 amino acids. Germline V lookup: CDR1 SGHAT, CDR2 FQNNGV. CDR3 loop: CASSLDRTRGYTF. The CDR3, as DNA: TGTGCCAGCAGCTTAGATCGAACTAGAGGCTACACCTTC.

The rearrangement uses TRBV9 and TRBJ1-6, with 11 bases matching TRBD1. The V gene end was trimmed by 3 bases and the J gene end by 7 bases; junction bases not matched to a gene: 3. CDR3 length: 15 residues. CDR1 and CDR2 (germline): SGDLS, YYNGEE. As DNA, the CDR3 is TGTGCCAGCAGCGGTGGGACAGGGGGGAATTCACCCCTCCACTTT. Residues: CASSGGTGGNSPLHF.

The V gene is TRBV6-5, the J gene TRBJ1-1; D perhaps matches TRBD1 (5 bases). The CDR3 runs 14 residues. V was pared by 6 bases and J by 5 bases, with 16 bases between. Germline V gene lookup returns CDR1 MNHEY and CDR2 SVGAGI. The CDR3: CASSPGGGRTEAFF. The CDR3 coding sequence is TGTGCCAGCAGCCCCGGGGGGGGGAGGACTGAAGCTTTCTTT.

CDR3 sequence (DNA): TGCGCCAGCAGTGGCGGGTCCGCTCAGTATTTT. Translating gives CASSGGSAQYF. This chain links TRBV10-2 with TRBJ2-3; D may be TRBD2 (5 bases). The V end was cut by 4 bases, the J end by 12 bases, with 11 bases between. This CDR3 has 11 residues. From germline, CDR1 is WSHSY and CDR2 SAAADI.

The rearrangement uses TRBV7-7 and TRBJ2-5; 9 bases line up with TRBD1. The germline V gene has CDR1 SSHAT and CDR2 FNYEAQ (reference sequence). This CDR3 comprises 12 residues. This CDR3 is CASSTGGETQYF. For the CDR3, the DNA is TGTGCTAGCTCGACAGGGGGTGAGACCCAGTACTTC.

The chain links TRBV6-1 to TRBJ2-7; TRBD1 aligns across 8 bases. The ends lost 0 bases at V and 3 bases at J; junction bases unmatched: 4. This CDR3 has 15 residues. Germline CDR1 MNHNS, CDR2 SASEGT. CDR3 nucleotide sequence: TGTGCCAGCAGTGAAGCGCCGGGACAGGTCTACGAGCAGTACTTC. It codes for CASSEAPGQVYEQYF.

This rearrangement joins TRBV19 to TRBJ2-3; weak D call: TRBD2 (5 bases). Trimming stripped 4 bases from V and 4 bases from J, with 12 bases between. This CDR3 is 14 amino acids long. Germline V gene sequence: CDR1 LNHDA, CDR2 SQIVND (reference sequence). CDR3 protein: CASSRGSVADTQYF. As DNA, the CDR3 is TGTGCCAGTAGTAGAGGGTCAGTGGCAGATACGCAGTATTTT.